This TCR beta chain is drawn from a study of blood T cell repertoires in COVID-19. Study details: Collection of acute and convalescent COVID-19 samples took place in the United States, Italy and Spain. The analysed material was cDNA or gDNA that came from T cells, B-cell-depleted T cells, or PBMCs.

Authors' processing steps: Reference gene primer amplification yielded estimated nucleated cell counts. This table comes from immunoSEQ multiplex PCR, and its TCRdb copy is limited to in-frame clones, with some not included. The DNA gave D and trimming, while V, J and clone size come from that table. This sample carries 100,000 to 150,000 clones, 85% to 90% of them seen once, and the ten largest clones take about a quarter. This CDR3 spans 14 amino acids. V dropped 6 bases and J dropped 6; count of bases not matched to a gene: 9. The V gene's germline CDR1 is SNHLY and CDR2 FYNNEI. This chain uses TRBV2 with TRBJ1-2, with 8 bases aligning to TRBD1. Sequences were obtained from peripheral blood. The source is a woman aged 80 or over with acute or convalescent COVID-19. The CDR3: CASRGTGVSHGYTF. For the CDR3, the DNA is TGTGCCAGCAGGGGGACAGGCGTTTCACATGGCTACACCTTC.